The sequence of this T cell receptor beta chain was determined in a study of molecular identifiers for immune sequencing clone quantification. As for the study in general: In the replicates, RNA derived from around 20,000 or 100,000 naive CD8 cells was divided into five parts, and four were sequenced.

TCRdb reanalysed the PCR reads using MiXCR and keeps one entry per CDR3 protein. The profile shows about 640,000 distinct CDR3 sequences, 15% to 20% of them singletons. Trimming left V 4 bases short and J 0 bases short, with 10 bases between. In germline, CDR1 is KGHSH, CDR2 LQKENI. The CDR3 has 14 residues. The chain combines TRBV18 with TRBJ2-7; tentative D call: TRBD1 (5 bases). The origin of this receptor is a human donor in good health. Some libraries in this study had Jurkat cell RNA spiked in. Source material: naive CD8+ T cells from blood, with Jurkat cell RNA spiked in. Subset meaning: FACS-sorted CD8+CD4-CCR7+CD45RA+ naive T cells. This CDR3 reads CASSHGASSYEQYF. The CDR3 nucleotides are TGTGCCAGCTCACATGGGGCTAGCTCCTACGAGCAGTACTTC.